This is a list of T cell receptor beta chains from one sample in a study of T cells in narcolepsy. Measured with immunoSEQ multiplex PCR; TCRdb has only the in-frame clones, and not every one. This sample has 32,000 or so clones, with roughly 79% found just once. The sequenced sample consisted of memory (CD45RA-) CD4+ T cells from blood. These receptor sequences come from a human donor in good health. The CDR3 runs from the conserved cysteine through the conserved F or W. Fields, in order: clone size, J gene, D gene, V gene, CDR3 protein, CDR3 DNA. The D gene is left open where the match is weak. The size field is filled for only some rows; it gives once, few, many or a size class.

clone_size: -
j_call: TRBJ2-1
d_call: TRBD2
v_call: TRBV19
cdr3_aa: CASSIIAGASGEQFF
cdr3_nt: TGTGCCAGTAGTATAATAGCGGGCGCGTCCGGTGAGCAGTTCTTC

clone_size: few
j_call: TRBJ1-3
d_call: TRBD1
v_call: TRBV28
cdr3_aa: CASSFRVGHRTGGNTIYF
cdr3_nt: TGTGCCAGCAGTTTTCGTGTTGGTCACCGGACAGGGGGAAACACCATATATTTT

clone_size: -
j_call: TRBJ2-5
d_call: TRBD1
v_call: TRBV11-1
cdr3_aa: CASSLEQGAETQYF
cdr3_nt: TGTGCCAGCAGCCTAGAACAGGGGGCTGAGACCCAGTACTTC

clone_size: -
j_call: TRBJ2-7
d_call: TRBD2
v_call: TRBV5-4
cdr3_aa: CASSLTSGSLEQYF
cdr3_nt: TGTGCCAGCAGCTTGACTAGCGGGAGTCTGGAGCAGTACTTC

clone_size: -
j_call: TRBJ1-3
d_call: -
v_call: TRBV29-1
cdr3_aa: CSVGHISGNTIYF
cdr3_nt: TGCAGCGTTGGCCATATCTCTGGAAACACCATATATTTT

clone_size: -
j_call: TRBJ2-2
d_call: -
v_call: TRBV10-3
cdr3_aa: CAISESARSNTGELFF
cdr3_nt: TGTGCCATCAGTGAGTCGGCCCGTTCGAACACCGGGGAGCTGTTTTTT

clone_size: -
j_call: TRBJ1-5
d_call: -
v_call: TRBV6-1
cdr3_aa: CASSDPILGADQPQHF
cdr3_nt: TGTGCCAGCAGTGACCCTATATTGGGGGCGGATCAGCCCCAGCATTTT

clone_size: -
j_call: TRBJ1-2
d_call: TRBD1
v_call: TRBV5-1
cdr3_aa: CASSLGDRIYGYTF
cdr3_nt: TGCGCCAGCAGCTTGGGGGACAGAATCTATGGCTACACCTTC

clone_size: -
j_call: TRBJ2-5
d_call: TRBD2
v_call: TRBV27
cdr3_aa: CASSLSGSSGTKQETQYF
cdr3_nt: TGTGCCAGCAGTTTATCGGGGTCTAGCGGGACCAAGCAAGAGACCCAGTACTTC

clone_size: -
j_call: TRBJ1-2
d_call: TRBD1
v_call: TRBV19
cdr3_aa: CASSPTGGSGYTF
cdr3_nt: TGTGCCAGTAGTCCCACAGGGGGGAGCGGCTACACCTTC